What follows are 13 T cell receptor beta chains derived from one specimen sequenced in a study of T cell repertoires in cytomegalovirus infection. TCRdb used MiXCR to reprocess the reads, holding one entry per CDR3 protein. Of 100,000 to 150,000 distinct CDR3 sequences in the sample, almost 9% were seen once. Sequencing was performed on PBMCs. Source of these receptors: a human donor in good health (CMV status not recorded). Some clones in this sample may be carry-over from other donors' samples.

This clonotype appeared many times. CDR3 region: CASSQVGGVATGYTF. As DNA, the CDR3 is TGCGCCAGCAGCCAAGTCGGAGGGGTTGCGACTGGCTACACCTTC. The chain employs TRBV4-1 and TRBJ1-2, with D perhaps TRBD1 (5 bases). Germline values: CDR1 MGHRA, CDR2 YSYEKL. Trimming cost V 1 base and J 7 bases, with 16 bases left between them. The CDR3 is 15 residues long.

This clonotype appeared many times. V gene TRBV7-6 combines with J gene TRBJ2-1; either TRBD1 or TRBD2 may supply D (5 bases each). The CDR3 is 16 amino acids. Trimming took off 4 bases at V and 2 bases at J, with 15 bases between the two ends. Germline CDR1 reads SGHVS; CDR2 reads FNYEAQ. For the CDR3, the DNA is TGTGCCAGCAGCTCATTAAACCAGGGAGCCTACAATGAGCAGTTCTTC. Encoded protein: CASSSLNQGAYNEQFF.

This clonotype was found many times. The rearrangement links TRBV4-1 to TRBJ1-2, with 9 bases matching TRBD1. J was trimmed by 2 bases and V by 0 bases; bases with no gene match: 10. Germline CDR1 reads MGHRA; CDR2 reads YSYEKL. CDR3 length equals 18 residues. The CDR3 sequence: CASSQDPGTGQLNYGYTF. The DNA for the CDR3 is TGCGCCAGCAGCCAAGATCCAGGGACAGGGCAGCTAAACTATGGCTACACCTTC.

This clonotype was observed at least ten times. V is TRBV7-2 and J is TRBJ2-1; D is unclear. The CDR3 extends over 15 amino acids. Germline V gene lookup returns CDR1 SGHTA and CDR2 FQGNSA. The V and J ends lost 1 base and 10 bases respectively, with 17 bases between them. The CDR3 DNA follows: TGTGCCAGCAGCTTAGACCCCGACCGCTTCAAGGAGCAGTTCTTC. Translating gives CASSLDPDRFKEQFF. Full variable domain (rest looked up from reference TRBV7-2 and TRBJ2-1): GAGVSQSPSNKVTEKGKDVELRCDPISGHTALYWYRQSLGQGLEFLIYFQGNSAPDKSGLPSDRFSAERTGGSVSTLTIQRTQQEDSAVYLCASSLDPDRFKEQFFGPGTRLTVL.

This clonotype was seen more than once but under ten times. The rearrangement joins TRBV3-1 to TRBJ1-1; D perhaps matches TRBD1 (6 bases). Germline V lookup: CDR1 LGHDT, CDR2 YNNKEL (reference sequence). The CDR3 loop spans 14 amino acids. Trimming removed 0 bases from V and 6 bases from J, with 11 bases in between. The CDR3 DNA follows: TGTGCCAGCAGCCAAGATAACAGGGCCTCTGAAGCTTTCTTT. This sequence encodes CASSQDNRASEAFF.

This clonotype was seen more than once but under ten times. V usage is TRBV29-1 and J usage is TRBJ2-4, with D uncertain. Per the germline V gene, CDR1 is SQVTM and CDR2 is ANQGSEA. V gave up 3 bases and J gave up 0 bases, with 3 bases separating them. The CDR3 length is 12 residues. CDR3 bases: TGCAGCGTTGATTTAGCCAAAAACATTCAGTACTTC. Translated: CSVDLAKNIQYF.

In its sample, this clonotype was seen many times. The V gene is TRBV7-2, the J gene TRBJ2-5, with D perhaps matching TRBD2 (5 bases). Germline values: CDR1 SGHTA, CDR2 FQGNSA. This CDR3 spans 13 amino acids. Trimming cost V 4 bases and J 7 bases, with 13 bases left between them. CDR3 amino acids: CASSSTRFGTQYF. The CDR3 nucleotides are TGTGCCAGCAGCTCCACTAGATTCGGGACCCAGTACTTC.

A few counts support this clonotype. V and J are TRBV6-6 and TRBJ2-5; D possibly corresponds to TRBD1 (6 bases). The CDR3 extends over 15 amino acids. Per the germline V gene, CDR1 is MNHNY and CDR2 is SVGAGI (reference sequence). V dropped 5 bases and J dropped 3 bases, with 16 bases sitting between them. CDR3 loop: CASSLRGTPEETQYF. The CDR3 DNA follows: TGTGCCAGCAGTCTTAGGGGGACACCCGAAGAGACCCAGTACTTC.

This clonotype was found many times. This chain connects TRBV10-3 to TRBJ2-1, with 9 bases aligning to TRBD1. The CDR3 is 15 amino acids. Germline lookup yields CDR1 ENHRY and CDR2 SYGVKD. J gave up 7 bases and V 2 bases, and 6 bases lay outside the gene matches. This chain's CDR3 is CAISEADRGRNEQFF. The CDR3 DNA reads TGTGCCATCAGTGAGGCGGACAGGGGTAGGAATGAGCAGTTCTTC.

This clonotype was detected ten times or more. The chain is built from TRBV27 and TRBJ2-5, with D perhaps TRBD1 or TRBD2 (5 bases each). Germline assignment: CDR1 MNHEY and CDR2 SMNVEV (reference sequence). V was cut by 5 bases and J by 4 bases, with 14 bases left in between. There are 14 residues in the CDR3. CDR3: CASSTVGAGETQYF. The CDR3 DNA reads TGTGCCAGCAGTACGGTAGGGGCGGGAGAGACCCAGTACTTC.

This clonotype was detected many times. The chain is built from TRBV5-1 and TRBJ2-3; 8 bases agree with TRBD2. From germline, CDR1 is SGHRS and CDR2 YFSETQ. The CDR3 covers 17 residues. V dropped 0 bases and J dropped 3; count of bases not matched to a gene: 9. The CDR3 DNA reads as TGCGCCAGCAGCTTGGTTTACGGGGGGGCCGGGACAGATACGCAGTATTTT. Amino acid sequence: CASSLVYGGAGTDTQYF.

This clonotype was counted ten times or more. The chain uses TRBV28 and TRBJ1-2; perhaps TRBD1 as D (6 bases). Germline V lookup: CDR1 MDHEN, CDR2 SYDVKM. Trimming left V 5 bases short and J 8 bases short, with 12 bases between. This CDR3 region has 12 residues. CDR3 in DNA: TGTGCCAGCAGTGCCCAGGGGCGCGGCTACACCTTC. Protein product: CASSAQGRGYTF.

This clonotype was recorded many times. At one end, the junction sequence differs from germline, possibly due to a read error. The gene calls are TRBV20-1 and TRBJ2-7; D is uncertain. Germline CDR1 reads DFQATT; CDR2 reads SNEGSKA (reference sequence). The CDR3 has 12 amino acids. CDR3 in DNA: TGCAGCGCTACAGACGGGTCCTACGAGCAGTACTTC. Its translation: CSATDGSYEQYF.